The rows below give T cell receptor beta chains drawn from one sample of a study of siplizumab effects on memory and regulatory T cells. The method was immunoSEQ multiplex PCR; TCRdb's version includes in-frame clones alone and lacks a portion of them. The table records more than 75,000 clones, roughly 97% of them present only once. The sequencing sample was made of naive CD4+ T cells sorted from blood. The receptors derive from a human donor in good health. Both conserved end residues are part of each CDR3. The D gene is left open where the match is weak.

TRBJ1-1	TRBV29-1	TRBD1	CSVVGQWNTEAFF
TRBJ2-5	TRBV9	TRBD1	CASSVGGTGKETQYF
TRBJ1-1	TRBV18	TRBD1	CASSPPGRGWTEAFF
TRBJ2-4	TRBV20-1	.	CSARLGGIQYF
TRBJ2-7	TRBV15	.	CATSRGTLGYEQYF
TRBJ2-7	TRBV19	.	CASSIVVKTYF
TRBJ2-1	TRBV11-1	TRBD2	CASSSPPSGGARYEQFF
TRBJ1-1	TRBV27	.	CASTMGRVNTEAFF
TRBJ1-3	TRBV5-1	.	CASSFNGNPSGNTIYF
TRBJ1-1	TRBV12-5	.	CASGLVRVGTEVAFF
TRBJ1-2	TRBV7-2	TRBD1	CASSLGGGGLYGYTF
TRBJ1-5	TRBV28	.	CASSLPPVYGQPQHF
TRBJ1-1	TRBV6-5	.	CASSYSPTGFNTEAFF
TRBJ2-4	TRBV7-2	.	CASSLSREPGIQYF
TRBJ2-5	TRBV7-2	TRBD2	CASGILAGGPVTQYF
TRBJ2-7	TRBV11-2	.	CASRRGLSYEQYF
TRBJ2-5	TRBV7-2	.	CASSLVGTGQETQYF
TRBJ1-5	TRBV6-6	.	CASTHRAEGNQPQHF
TRBJ1-5	TRBV6-5	.	CASSYYSSGGRQPQHF
TRBJ2-7	TRBV9	TRBD2	CASSGSALRGGEYEQYF
TRBJ1-5	TRBV19	.	CASSISREGNQPQHF
TRBJ2-7	TRBV4-1	.	CASSPGSARYYEQYF
TRBJ1-4	TRBV19	TRBD1	CASRPGTGHNEKLFF
TRBJ1-5	TRBV7-6	.	CASSSGGRGVDQPQHF
TRBJ1-5	TRBV10-3	.	CAISESGGWPQHF
TRBJ1-2	TRBV25-1	.	CASSESGSYGYTF
TRBJ1-2	TRBV19	TRBD1	CASKGDRGYGYTF
TRBJ1-1	TRBV2	TRBD1	CASNRDRNTEAFF
TRBJ2-2	TRBV12-5	.	CASGSRHESNTGELFF
TRBJ1-6	TRBV6-6	TRBD1	CASSQTDREGSPLHF
TRBJ2-5	TRBV5-4	.	CASSLVGAEETQYF
TRBJ2-7	TRBV9	TRBD1	CASSVEGTGGEQYF
TRBJ2-1	TRBV7-2	TRBD2	CASSLGTSGAKINNEQFF
TRBJ2-4	TRBV4-3	.	CASSQVHVGQDKNIQYF
TRBJ2-5	TRBV10-3	TRBD1	CAISPGQGRETQYF